These 14 T cell receptor beta chains originate from one sample sequenced in a study of CD8 T cells in ankylosing spondylitis. TCRdb re-called the 5' RACE reads through MiXCR, storing one row per CDR3 protein. The table has 120,000 to 150,000 distinct CDR3 sequences, roughly 8% seen once. The sample was synovial fluid, either unsorted or a sorted T cell fraction (not recorded which). All receptors come from a male donor with ankylosing spondylitis.

This clonotype was observed at least ten times. This chain joins TRBV7-2 and TRBJ2-4; D not certain. This CDR3 has 13 residues. Germline V gene lookup returns CDR1 SGHTA and CDR2 FQGNSA. Trimming pared 2 bases from V and 7 bases from J, leaving 9 bases between. This CDR3 reads CASSLNQDNIQYF. CDR3 sequence (DNA): TGTGCCAGCAGCTTAAACCAGGACAACATTCAGTACTTC.

This clonotype was picked up a small number of times. The J gene is TRBJ1-1, the V gene TRBV20-1; a weak D match, TRBD1 (5 bases). Trimming shortened V by 5 bases and J by 10 bases, and 20 bases separated the two germline ends. This CDR3 has 13 amino acids. Germline values: CDR1 DFQATT, CDR2 SNEGSKA (reference sequence). The CDR3 here is CSAHGRGAGVAFF. CDR3 in DNA: TGCAGTGCTCACGGAAGGGGCGCGGGGGTAGCTTTCTTT.

This clonotype was recorded at least ten times. This chain links TRBV5-5 with TRBJ1-6, with 7 bases matching TRBD1. Germline values: CDR1 SGHKS, CDR2 YYEKEE (reference sequence). The CDR3 has 16 amino acids. Trimming at V came to 4 bases and at J to 6 bases, leaving 10 bases not matched to a gene. CDR3 loop: CASSVRHGTANSPLHF. CDR3 sequence (DNA): TGTGCCAGCAGCGTAAGACACGGGACAGCTAATTCACCCCTCCACTTT.

This clonotype appeared many times. The chain carries TRBV2 and TRBJ2-7; D possibly corresponds to TRBD1 (6 bases). Per the germline V gene, CDR1 is SNHLY and CDR2 is FYNNEI. The CDR3 length is 13 residues. V shed 8 bases and J shed 0 bases, with 11 bases lying between them. The CDR3 sequence is CASGTSFSYEQYF. CDR3 coding DNA: TGTGCCAGCGGGACATCGTTCTCCTACGAGCAGTACTTC.

This clonotype has ten or more counts. The rearrangement uses TRBV4-3 and TRBJ2-6; D ambiguous. Germline CDR1 LGHNA, CDR2 YSLEER. The CDR3 covers 16 residues. Trimming shortened V by 4 bases and J by 0 bases, and 10 bases separated the two germline ends. CDR3 DNA sequence: TGCGCCAGCAGCCCCCTAGGTCCCTCTGGGGCCAACGTCCTGACTTTC. It encodes CASSPLGPSGANVLTF.

This clonotype was seen a handful of times. This chain joins TRBV28 and TRBJ2-3, with D hard to call. Per the germline V gene, CDR1 is MDHEN and CDR2 is SYDVKM. V shed 5 bases and J shed 6 bases, with 9 bases lying between them. The CDR3 sequence is 12 residues long. The CDR3 nucleotides are TGTGCCAGCAGTCTGCCATGGGATACGCAGTATTTT. It codes for CASSLPWDTQYF.

This clonotype was picked up a small number of times. The J gene is TRBJ1-1, the V gene TRBV20-1; the D is unclear. The CDR3 has 12 amino acids. Germline lookup yields CDR1 DFQATT and CDR2 SNEGSKA (reference sequence). The V gene lost 6 bases and the J gene lost 4 bases, with 12 bases spanning the gap. This chain's CDR3 is CSADEGGTEAFF. The CDR3 DNA sequence: TGCAGTGCCGATGAGGGAGGCACTGAAGCTTTCTTT.

This clonotype has a count of ten or more. The CDR3 protein is CASSPSTDTQYF. The DNA of the CDR3 is TGTGCCAGCAGTCCGTCCACAGATACGCAGTATTTT. The chain carries TRBV2 and TRBJ2-3; D unresolved. CDR3 length: 12 residues. V was clipped by 5 bases and J by 2 bases, with 5 bases between them. CDR1 SNHLY and CDR2 FYNNEI come from the germline V gene.

This clonotype was seen many times. This rearrangement joins TRBV20-1 to TRBJ2-5, with 7 bases matching TRBD2. CDR3 length: 13 residues. J lost 1 base, V lost 6 bases, and 5 bases had no gene match. Germline V gene lookup returns CDR1 DFQATT and CDR2 SNEGSKA (reference sequence). The CDR3 sequence is CSATKRGQETQYF. CDR3 bases: TGCAGTGCGACTAAGCGGGGCCAAGAGACCCAGTACTTC.

This chain joins TRBV19 and TRBJ2-6; D may be TRBD1 (6 bases). Per the germline V gene, CDR1 is LNHDA and CDR2 is SQIVND (reference sequence). This CDR3 spans 16 amino acids. The V gene lost 8 bases and the J gene lost 0 bases, with 14 bases spanning the gap. In DNA, the CDR3 is TGTGCCAGTGGGACACTCTACTCCTCTGGGGCCAACGTCCTGACTTTC. Amino acids: CASGTLYSSGANVLTF. The complete variable domain, with remaining parts taken from reference TRBV19 and TRBJ2-6, reads DGGITQSPKYLFRKEGQNVTLSCEQNLNHDAMYWYRQDPGQGLRLIYYSQIVNDFQKGDIAEGYSVSREKKESFPLTVTSAQKNPTAFYLCASGTLYSSGANVLTFGAGSRLTVL.

This clonotype came up many times. This chain uses TRBV5-1 with TRBJ2-5, with D unresolved. V lost 1 base and J 3 bases, leaving 10 bases between the germline ends. The V gene's germline CDR1 is SGHRS and CDR2 YFSETQ. This CDR3 has 14 residues. The CDR3 here is CASSLIGSKETQYF. The DNA of the CDR3 is TGCGCCAGCAGCTTGATAGGCTCCAAAGAGACCCAGTACTTC.

This sequence joins TRBV24-1 and TRBJ1-5; D ambiguous. Germline CDR1 reads KGHDR; CDR2 reads SFDVKD. V was cut by 9 bases and J by 6 bases, with 5 bases left in between. CDR3 size: 10 residues. CDR3 in amino acids: CATEGQPQHF. CDR3 DNA: TGTGCCACCGAGGGTCAGCCCCAGCATTTT.

This clonotype was picked up many times. This chain joins TRBV2 and TRBJ1-5, with D possibly matching TRBD1 (6 bases). Per germline, CDR1 SNHLY and CDR2 FYNNEI. The CDR3 has 14 residues. V was pared by 2 bases and J by 6 bases, with 11 bases between. This CDR3 reads CASSEQGGVQPQHF. The DNA of the CDR3 is TGTGCCAGCAGTGAACAAGGGGGGGTTCAGCCCCAGCATTTT.

This chain links TRBV18 with TRBJ1-5; perhaps TRBD1 as D (6 bases). The CDR3 spans 15 residues. CDR1 is KGHSH, CDR2 LQKENI, per germline. V was shortened by 3 bases and J by 1 base, with 10 bases between the two germline ends. CDR3 residues: CASSPSGVSNQPQHF. For the CDR3, the DNA is TGTGCCAGCTCACCTTCAGGGGTGAGCAATCAGCCCCAGCATTTT. Variable domain in full (rest from reference TRBV18 and TRBJ1-5): NAGVMQNPRHLVRRRGQEARLRCSPMKGHSHVYWYRQLPEEGLKFMVYLQKENIIDESGMPKERFSAEFPKEGPSILRIQQVVRGDSAAYFCASSPSGVSNQPQHFGDGTRLSIL.